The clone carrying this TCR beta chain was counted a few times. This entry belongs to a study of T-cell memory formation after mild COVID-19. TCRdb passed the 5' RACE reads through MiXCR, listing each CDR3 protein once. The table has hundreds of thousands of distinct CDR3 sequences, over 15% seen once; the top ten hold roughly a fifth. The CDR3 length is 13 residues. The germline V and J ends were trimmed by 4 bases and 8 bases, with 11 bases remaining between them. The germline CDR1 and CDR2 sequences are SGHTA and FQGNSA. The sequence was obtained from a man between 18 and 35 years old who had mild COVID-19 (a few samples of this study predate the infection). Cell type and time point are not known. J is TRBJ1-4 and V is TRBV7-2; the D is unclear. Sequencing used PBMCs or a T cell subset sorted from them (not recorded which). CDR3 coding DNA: TGTGCCAGCAGCTCAGTGACGGGCGAAAAACTGTTTTTT. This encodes CASSSVTGEKLFF.